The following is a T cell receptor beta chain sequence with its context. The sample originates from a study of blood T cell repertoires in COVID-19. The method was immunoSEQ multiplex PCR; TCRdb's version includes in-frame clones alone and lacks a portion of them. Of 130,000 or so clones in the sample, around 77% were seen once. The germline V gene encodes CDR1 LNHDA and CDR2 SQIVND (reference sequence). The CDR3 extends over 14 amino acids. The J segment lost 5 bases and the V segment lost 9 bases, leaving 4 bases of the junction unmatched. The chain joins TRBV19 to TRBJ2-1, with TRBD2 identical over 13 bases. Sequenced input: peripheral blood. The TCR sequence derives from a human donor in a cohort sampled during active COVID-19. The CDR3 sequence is CARRLAGGHNEQFF. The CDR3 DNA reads TGTGCCAGAAGACTAGCGGGGGGCCACAATGAGCAGTTCTTC.